This T cell receptor beta chain was sequenced during a study of T-cell memory formation after mild COVID-19. Study-level points and caveats: The second-wave clones peaking on day 37 were not confirmed as SARS-CoV-2-specific. A subset of responding clones appeared in pre-infection memory, suggesting cross-reactive memory joined. CD4+ contracting clones were mainly CM and EM; CD8+ ones, EMRA.

MiXCR, applied by TCRdb to the 5' RACE reads, yields one record per CDR3 protein. The table has about 200,000 distinct CDR3 sequences, 9.5% seen once. This CDR3 comprises 14 residues. V lost 5 bases, J lost 4 bases, and 5 bases stayed unmatched. CDR1 is SEHNR, CDR2 FQNEAQ, per germline (reference sequence). This clonotype occurred a few times. Antigen unknown. The chain is built from TRBV7-9 and TRBJ1-2, with 9 bases matching TRBD1. Sequences were obtained from PBMCs or a T cell subset sorted from them (not recorded which). The sequence was collected from a man aged 18 to 30 who had mild COVID-19 (a few samples of this study predate the infection). Cell type and time point are not known. The CDR3 spells CASSVQGAFYGYTF. CDR3 sequence (DNA): TGTGCCAGCAGCGTACAGGGGGCTTTCTATGGCTACACCTTC. The complete variable domain, with remaining parts taken from reference TRBV7-9 and TRBJ1-2, reads DTGVSQNPRHKITKRGQNVTFRCDPISEHNRLYWYRQTLGQGPEFLTYFQNEAQLEKSRLLSDRFSAERPKGSFSTLEIQRTEQGDSAMYLCASSVQGAFYGYTFGSGTRLTVV.